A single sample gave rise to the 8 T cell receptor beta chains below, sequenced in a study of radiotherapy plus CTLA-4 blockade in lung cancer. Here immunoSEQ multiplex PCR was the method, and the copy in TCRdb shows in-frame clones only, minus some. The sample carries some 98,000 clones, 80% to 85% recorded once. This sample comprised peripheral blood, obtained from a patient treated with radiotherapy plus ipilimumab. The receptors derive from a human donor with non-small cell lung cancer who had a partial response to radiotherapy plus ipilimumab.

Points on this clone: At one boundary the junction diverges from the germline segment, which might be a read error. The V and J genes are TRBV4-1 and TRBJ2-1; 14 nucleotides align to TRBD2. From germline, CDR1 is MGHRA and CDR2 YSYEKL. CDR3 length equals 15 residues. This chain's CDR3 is CASSRGTSGSNEQFF. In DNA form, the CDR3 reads TGTGCCAGCAGCCGTGGGACTAGCGGGAGTAATGAGCAGTTCTTC.

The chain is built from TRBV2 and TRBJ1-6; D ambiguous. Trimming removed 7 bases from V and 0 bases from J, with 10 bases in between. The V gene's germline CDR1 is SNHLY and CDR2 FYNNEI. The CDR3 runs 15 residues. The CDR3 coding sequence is TGTGCCAGCATGCCAGAAAGCTCCTATAATTCACCCCTCCACTTT. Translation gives CASMPESSYNSPLHF. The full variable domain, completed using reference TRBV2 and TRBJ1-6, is EPEVTQTPSHQVTQMGQEVILRCVPISNHLYFYWYRQILGQKVEFLVSFYNNEISEKSEIFDDQFSVERPDGSNFTLKIRSTKLEDSAMYFCASMPESSYNSPLHFGNGTRLTVT.

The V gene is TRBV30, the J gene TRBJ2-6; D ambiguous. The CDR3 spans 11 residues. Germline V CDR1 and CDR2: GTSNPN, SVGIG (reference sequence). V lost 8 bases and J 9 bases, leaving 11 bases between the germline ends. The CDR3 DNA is TGTGCCGGGCATAAGGTCAACGTCCTGACTTTC. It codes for CAGHKVNVLTF.

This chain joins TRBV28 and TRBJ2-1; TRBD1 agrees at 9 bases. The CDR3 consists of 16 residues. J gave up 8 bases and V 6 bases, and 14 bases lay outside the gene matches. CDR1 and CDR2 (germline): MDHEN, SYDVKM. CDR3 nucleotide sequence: TGTGCCAGCAGCCCGGGGGGACAGGGTGGTTTCCATGAGCAGTTCTTC. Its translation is CASSPGGQGGFHEQFF.

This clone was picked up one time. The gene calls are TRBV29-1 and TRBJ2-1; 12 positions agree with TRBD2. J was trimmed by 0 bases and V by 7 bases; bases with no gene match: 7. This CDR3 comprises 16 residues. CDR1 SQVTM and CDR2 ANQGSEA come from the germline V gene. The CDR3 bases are TGCAGCGCCCGGACTAGCGGGGCGAGCTCCTACAATGAGCAGTTCTTC. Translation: CSARTSGASSYNEQFF.

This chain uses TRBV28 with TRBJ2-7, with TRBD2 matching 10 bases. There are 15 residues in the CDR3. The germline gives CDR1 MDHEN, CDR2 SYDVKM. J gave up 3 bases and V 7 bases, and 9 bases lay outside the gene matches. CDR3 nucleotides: TGTGCCAGCATAAGAGGGGTAGCGGGAGGCTACGAGCAGTACTTC. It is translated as CASIRGVAGGYEQYF.

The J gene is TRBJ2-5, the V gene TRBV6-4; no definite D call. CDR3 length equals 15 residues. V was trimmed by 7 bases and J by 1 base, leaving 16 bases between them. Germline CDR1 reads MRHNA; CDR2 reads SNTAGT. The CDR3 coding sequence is TGTGCCAGCACTCCGTGGAGACCTTGCCAAGAGACCCAGTACTTC. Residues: CASTPWRPCQETQYF.

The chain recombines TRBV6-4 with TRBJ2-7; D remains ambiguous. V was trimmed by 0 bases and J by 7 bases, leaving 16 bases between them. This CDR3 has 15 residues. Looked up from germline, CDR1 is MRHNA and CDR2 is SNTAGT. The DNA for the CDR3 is TGTGCCAGCAGTGACTCGTGCCAGGAACTCGAAGAGCAGTACTTC. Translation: CASSDSCQELEEQYF.